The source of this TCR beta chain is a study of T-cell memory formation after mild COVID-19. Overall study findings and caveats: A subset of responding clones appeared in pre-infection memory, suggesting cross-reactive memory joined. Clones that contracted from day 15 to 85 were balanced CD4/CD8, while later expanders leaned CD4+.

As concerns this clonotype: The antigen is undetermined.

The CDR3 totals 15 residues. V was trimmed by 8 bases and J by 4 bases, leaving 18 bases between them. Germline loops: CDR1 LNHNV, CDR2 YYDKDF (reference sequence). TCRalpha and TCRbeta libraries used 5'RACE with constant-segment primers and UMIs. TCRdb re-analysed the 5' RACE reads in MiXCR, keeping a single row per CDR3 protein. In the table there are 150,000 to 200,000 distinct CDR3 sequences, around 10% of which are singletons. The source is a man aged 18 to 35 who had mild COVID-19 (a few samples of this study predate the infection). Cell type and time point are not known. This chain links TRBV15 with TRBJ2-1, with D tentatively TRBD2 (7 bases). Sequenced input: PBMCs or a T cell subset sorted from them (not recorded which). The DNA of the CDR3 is TGTGCCACCGACGATCGGGGGGCATCGTACAATGAGCAGTTCTTC. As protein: CATDDRGASYNEQFF.